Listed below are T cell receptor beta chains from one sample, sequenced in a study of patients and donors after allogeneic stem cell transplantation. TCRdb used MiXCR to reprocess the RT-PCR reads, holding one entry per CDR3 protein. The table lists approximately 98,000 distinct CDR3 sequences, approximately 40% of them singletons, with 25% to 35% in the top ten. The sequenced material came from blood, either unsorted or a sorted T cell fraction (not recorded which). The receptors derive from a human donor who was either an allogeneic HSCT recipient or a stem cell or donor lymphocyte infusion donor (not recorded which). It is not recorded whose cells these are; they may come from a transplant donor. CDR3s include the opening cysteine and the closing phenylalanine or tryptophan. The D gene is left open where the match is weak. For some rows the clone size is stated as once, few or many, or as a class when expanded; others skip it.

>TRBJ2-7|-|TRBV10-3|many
CAISDSRYSYEQYF
TGTGCCATCAGTGATTCCCGGTACTCCTACGAGCAGTACTTC
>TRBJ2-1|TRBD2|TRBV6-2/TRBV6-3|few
CASSYAASGSYNEQFF
TGTGCCAGCAGTTACGCCGCTAGCGGGTCCTACAATGAGCAGTTCTTC
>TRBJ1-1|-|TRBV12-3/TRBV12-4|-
CASIPTWGDTEAFF
TGTGCCAGCATCCCCACATGGGGGGACACTGAAGCTTTCTTT
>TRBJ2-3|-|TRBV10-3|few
CATGRGTDTQYF
TGTGCCACCGGAAGGGGCACAGATACGCAGTATTTT
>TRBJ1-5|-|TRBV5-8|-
CASSLRLLPQHF
TGTGCCAGCAGCTTGAGGCTATTGCCCCAGCATTTT
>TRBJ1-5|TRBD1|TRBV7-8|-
CASSLGQINQPQHF
TGTGCCAGCAGCCTGGGACAGATCAATCAGCCCCAGCATTTT
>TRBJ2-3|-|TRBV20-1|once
CSASLGAFADTQYF
TGCAGTGCTAGTTTAGGGGCTTTTGCAGATACGCAGTATTTT
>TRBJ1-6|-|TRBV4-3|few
CASSLRTVGDSPLHF
TGCGCCAGCAGCCTTAGGACAGTCGGAGATTCACCCCTCCACTTT
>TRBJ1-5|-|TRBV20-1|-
CSASSNQPQHF
TGCAGTGCTAGTAGTAATCAGCCCCAGCATTTT
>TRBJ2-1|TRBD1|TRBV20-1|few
CSAQTGNEQFF
TGCAGTGCCCAGACAGGGAATGAGCAGTTCTTC
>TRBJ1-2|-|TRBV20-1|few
CSARDPGRSNYGYTF
TGCAGTGCTAGAGATCCCGGCAGATCTAACTATGGCTACACCTTC
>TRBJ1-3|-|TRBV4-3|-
CASSQEQMRIGNTIYF
TGCGCCAGCAGCCAAGAGCAAATGAGGATAGGTAACACCATATATTTT
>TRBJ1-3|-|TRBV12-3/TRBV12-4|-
CASTWYPTRQGNTIYF
TGTGCCAGCACTTGGTACCCCACCCGACAGGGAAACACCATATATTTT
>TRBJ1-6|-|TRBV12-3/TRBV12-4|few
CASSLGGQTYNSPLHF
TGTGCCAGCAGTTTGGGGGGCCAGACCTATAATTCACCCCTCCACTTT
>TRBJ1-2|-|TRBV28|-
CASTLTWPYGYTF
TGTGCCAGCACTTTGACATGGCCCTATGGCTACACCTTC
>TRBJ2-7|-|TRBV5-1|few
CASSRGLDPDYEQYF
TGCGCCAGCAGCCGGGGACTGGATCCTGATTACGAGCAGTACTTC
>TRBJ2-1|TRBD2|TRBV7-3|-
CASSFSGSVNEQFF
TGTGCCAGCAGCTTTAGCGGGAGTGTTAATGAGCAGTTCTTC
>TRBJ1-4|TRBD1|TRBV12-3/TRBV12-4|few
CASSLGQGREKLFF
TGTGCCAGCAGTTTAGGACAGGGTCGGGAAAAACTGTTTTTT